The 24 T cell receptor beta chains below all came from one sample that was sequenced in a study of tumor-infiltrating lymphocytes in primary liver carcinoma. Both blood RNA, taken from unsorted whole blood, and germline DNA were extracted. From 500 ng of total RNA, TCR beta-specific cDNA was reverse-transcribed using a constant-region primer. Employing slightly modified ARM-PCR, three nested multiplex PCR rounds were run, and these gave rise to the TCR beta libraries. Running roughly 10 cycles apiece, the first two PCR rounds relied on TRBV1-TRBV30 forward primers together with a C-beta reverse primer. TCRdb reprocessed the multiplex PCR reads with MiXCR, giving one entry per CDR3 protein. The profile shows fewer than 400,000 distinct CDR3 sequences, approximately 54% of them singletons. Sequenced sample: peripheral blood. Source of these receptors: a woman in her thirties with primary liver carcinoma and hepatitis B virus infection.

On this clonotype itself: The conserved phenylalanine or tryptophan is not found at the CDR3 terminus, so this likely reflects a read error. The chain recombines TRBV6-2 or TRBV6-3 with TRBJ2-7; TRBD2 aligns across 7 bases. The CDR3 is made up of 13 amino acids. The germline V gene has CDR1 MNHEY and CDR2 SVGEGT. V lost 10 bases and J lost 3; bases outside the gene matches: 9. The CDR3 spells CAIAGAPSYEQYL. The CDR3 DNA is TGTGCCATCGCGGGAGCCCCGAGCTACGAGCAGTACTTA.

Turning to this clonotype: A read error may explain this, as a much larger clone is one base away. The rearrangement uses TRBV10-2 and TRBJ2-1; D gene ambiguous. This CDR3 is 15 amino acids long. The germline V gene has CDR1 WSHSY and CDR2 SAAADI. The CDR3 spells CASSERTDAYNEQLF. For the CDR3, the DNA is TGCGCCAGCAGTGAGAGAACGGACGCCTACAATGAGCAGTTATTC.

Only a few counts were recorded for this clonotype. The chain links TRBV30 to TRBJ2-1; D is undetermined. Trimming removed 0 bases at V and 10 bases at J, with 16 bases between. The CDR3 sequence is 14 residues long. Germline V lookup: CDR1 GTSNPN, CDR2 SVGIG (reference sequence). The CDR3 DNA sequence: TGTGCCTGGAGTGTACTGGTGGAAAAGGGAGAGCAGTTCTTC. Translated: CAWSVLVEKGEQFF.

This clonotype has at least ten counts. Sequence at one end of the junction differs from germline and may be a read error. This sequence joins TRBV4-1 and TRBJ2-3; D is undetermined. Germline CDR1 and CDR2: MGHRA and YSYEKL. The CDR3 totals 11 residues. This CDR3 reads CASSHTDTQYF. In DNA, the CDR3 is TGTGCCAGCAGCCACACAGATACGCAGTATTTT.

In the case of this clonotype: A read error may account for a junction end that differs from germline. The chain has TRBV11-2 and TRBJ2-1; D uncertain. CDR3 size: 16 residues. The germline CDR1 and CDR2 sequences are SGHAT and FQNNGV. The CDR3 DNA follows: TGTGCCAGCAGCTTAGTGGCGCTAAGCTCCCACAATGAGCAGTTCTTC. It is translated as CASSLVALSSHNEQFF.

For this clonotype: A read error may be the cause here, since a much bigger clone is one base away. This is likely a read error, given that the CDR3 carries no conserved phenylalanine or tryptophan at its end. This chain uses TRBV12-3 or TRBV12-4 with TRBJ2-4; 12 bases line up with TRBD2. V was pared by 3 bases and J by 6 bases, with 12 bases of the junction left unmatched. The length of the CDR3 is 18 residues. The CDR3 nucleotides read TGTGCCAGCAGTTTCGCGCTAGCGGGAGGGCAGGTTGGAAACATTCAGTACCTC. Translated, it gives CASSFALAGGQVGNIQYL.

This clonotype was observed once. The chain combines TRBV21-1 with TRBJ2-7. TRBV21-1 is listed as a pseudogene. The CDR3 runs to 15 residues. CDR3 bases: TGTGCCAGCAGCAAAGCCAAGGACGATTGGTACGGGCAGTACTTC. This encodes CASSKAKDDWYGQYF.

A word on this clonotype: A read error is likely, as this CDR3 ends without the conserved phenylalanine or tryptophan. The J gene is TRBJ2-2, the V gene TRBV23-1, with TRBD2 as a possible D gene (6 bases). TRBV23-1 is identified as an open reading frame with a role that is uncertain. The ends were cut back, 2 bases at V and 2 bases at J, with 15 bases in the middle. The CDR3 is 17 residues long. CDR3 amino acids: CASSQPGLAPNTGELFL. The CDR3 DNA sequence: TGCGCCAGCAGTCAACCCGGCCTAGCGCCTAACACCGGGGAGCTGTTTCTT.

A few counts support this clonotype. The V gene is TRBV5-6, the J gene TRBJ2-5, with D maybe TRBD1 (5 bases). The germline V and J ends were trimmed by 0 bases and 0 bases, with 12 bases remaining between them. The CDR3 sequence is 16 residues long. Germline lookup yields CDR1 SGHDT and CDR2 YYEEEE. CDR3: CASSLADYRYQETQYF. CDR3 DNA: TGTGCCAGCAGCTTGGCCGATTACAGGTACCAAGAGACCCAGTACTTC.

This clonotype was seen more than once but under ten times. Here the CDR3 reads CAISERGSGAEYGYTF. CDR3 coding DNA: TGTGCCATCAGTGAAAGAGGGAGCGGCGCGGAATATGGCTACACCTTC. This chain links TRBV10-3 with TRBJ1-2, with D unresolved. Germline V lookup: CDR1 ENHRY, CDR2 SYGVKD. V shed 3 bases and J shed 5 bases, with 19 bases lying between them. This CDR3 contains 16 residues.

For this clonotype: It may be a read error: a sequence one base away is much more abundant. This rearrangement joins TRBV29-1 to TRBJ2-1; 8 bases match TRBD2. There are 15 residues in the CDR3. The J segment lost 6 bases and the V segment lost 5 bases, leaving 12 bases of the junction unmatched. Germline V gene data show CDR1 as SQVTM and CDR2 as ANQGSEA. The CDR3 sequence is CSVTPLAGDCNEQFF. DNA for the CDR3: TGCAGCGTTACCCCCCTAGCGGGCGACTGCAATGAGCAGTTCTTC.

The DNA for the CDR3 is TGTGCCAGCAGCTCCACAGGGGCTTCCTACAATGAGCAGTTCTTC. It encodes CASSSTGASYNEQFF. The rearrangement uses TRBV7-8 and TRBJ2-1; 7 bases line up with TRBD1. V shed 4 bases, J shed 1 base, and the junction held 4 bases outside the gene matches. Germline V gene lookup returns CDR1 SGHVS and CDR2 FQNEAQ. This CDR3 spans 15 amino acids.

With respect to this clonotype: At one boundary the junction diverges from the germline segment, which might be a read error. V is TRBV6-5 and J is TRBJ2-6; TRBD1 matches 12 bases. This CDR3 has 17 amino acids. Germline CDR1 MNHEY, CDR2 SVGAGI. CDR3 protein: CTSRMGQGASGANVLSF. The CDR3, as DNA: TGTACCAGCAGGATGGGACAGGGGGCAAGTGGGGCCAACGTCCTGAGTTTC.

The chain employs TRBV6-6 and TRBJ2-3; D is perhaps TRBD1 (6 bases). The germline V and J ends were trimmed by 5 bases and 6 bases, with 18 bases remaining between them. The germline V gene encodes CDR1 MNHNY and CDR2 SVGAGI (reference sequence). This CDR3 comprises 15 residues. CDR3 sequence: CASSDRTVGRDTQYF. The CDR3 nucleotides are TGTGCCAGCAGTGATCGGACAGTCGGTCGTGATACGCAGTATTTT.

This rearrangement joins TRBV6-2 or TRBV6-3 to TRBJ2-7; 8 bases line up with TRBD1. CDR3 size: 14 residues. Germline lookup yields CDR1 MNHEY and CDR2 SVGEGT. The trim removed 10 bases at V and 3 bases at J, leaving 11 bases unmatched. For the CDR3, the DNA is TGTGCCATCACTTATGGACAGGGTGGCTACGAGCAGTACTTC. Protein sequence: CAITYGQGGYEQYF.

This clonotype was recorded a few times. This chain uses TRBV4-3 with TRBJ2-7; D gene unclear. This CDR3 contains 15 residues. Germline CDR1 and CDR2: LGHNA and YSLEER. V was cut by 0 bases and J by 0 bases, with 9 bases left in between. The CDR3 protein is CASSQDSGNSYEQYF. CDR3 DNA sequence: TGCGCCAGCAGCCAAGATTCAGGAAACTCCTACGAGCAGTACTTC.

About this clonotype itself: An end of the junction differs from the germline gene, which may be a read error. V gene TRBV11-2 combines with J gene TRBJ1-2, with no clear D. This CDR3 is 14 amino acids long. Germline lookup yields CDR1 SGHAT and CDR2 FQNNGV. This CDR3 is CDSSLAFVFGGYAF. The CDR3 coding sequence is TGTGACAGCAGCTTAGCATTCGTGTTTGGCGGCTACGCCTTC. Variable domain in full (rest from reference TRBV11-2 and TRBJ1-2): EAGVAQSPRYKIIEKRQSVAFWCNPISGHATLYWYQQILGQGPKLLIQFQNNGVVDDSQLPKDRFSAERLKGVDSTLKIQPAKLEDSAVYLCDSSLAFVFGGYAFGSGTRLTVV.

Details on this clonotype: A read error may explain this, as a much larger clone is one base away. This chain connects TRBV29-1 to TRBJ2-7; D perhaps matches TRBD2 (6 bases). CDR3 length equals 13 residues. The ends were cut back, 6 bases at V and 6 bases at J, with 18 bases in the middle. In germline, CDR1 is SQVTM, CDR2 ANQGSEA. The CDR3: CSVVTEGFCEQYF. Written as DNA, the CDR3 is TGCAGCGTGGTCACGGAGGGTTTCTGCGAGCAGTACTTC.

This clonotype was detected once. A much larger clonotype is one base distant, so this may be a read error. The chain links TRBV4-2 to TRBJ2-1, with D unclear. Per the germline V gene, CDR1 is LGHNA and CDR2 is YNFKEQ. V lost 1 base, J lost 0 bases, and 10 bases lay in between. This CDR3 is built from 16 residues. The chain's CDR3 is CASSQVGVSSYNEQFF. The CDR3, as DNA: TGTGCCAGCAGCCAAGTAGGCGTTAGCTCCTACAATGAGCAGTTCTTC.

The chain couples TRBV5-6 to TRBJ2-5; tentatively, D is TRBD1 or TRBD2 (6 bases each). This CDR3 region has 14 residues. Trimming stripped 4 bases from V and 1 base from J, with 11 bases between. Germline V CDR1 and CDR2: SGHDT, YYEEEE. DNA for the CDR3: TGTGCCAGCAGCATGGGGGGCGGCCAAGAGACCCAGTACTTC. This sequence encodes CASSMGGGQETQYF. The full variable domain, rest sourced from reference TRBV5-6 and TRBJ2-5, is DAGVTQSPTHLIKTRGQQVTLRCSPKSGHDTVSWYQQALGQGPQFIFQYYEEEERQRGNFPDRFSGHQFPNYSSELNVNALLLGDSALYLCASSMGGGQETQYFGPGTRLLVL.

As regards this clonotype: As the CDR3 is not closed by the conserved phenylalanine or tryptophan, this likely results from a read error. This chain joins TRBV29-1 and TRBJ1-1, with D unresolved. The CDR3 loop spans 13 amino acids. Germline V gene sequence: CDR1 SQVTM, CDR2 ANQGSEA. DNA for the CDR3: TGCAGCGATGAAGATCGGCGGAGCACTGAAGCTTTCTTA. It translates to CSDEDRRSTEAFL.

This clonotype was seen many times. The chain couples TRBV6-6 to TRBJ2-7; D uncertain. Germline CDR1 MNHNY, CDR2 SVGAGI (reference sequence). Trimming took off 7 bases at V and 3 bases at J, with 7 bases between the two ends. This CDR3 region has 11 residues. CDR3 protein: CASNSLYEQYF. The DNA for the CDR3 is TGTGCCAGCAATTCCCTCTACGAGCAGTACTTC.

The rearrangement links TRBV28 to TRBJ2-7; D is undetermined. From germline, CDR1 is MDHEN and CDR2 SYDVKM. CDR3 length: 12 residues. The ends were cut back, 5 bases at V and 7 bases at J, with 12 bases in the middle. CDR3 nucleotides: TGTGCCAGCAGTCGACCAGGATGGGAGCAGTACTTC. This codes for CASSRPGWEQYF. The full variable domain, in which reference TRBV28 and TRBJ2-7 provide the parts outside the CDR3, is DVKVTQSSRYLVKRTGEKVFLECVQDMDHENMFWYRQDPGLGLRLIYFSYDVKMKEKGDIPEGYSVSREKKERFSLILESASTNQTSMYLCASSRPGWEQYFGPGTRLTVT.

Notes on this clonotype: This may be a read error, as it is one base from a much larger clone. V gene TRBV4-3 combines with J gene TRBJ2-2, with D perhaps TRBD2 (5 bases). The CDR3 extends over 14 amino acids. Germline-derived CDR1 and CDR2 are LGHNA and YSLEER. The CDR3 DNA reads TGCGTCAGCAGCCACTATAGCGTCCCCGGGGAGCTGTTTTTT. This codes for CVSSHYSVPGELFF.